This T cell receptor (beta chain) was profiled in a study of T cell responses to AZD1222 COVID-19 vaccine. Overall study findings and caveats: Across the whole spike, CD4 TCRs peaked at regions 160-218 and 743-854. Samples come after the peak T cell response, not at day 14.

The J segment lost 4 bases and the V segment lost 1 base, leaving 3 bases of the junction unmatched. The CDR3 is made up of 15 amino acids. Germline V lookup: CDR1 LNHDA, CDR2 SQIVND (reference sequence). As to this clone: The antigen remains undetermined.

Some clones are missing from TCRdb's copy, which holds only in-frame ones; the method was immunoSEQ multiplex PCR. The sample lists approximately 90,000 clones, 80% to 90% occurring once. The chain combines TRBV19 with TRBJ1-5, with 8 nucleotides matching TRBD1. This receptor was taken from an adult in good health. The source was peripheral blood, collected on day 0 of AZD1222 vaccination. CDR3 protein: CASSIVRTGNQPQHF. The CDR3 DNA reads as TGTGCCAGTAGTATAGTCAGGACAGGGAATCAGCCCCAGCATTTT.